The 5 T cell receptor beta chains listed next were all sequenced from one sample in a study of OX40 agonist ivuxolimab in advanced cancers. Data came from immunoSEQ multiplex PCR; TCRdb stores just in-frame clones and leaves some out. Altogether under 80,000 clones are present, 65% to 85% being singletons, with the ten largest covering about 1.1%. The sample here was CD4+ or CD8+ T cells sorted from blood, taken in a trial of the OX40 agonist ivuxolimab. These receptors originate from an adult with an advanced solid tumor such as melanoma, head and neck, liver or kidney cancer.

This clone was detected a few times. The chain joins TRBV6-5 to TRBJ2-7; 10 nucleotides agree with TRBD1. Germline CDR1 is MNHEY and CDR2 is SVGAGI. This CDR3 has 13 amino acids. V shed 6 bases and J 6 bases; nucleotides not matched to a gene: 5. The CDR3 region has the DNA TGTGCCAGCAGGTCTTGGGACAGGGGCGAGCAGTACTTC. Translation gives CASRSWDRGEQYF.

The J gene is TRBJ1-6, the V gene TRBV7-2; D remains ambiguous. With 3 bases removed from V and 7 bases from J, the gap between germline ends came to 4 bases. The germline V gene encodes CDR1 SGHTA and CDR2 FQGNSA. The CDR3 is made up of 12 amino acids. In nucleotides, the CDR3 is TGTGCCAGCAGCTTTGCGAATTCACCCCTCCACTTT. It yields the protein CASSFANSPLHF.

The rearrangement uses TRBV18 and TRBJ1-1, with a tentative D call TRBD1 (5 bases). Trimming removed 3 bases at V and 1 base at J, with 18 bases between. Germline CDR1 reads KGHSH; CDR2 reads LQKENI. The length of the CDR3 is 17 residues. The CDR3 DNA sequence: TGTGCCAGCTCACCTACAAACAATGCAGGGAGGAACACTGAAGCTTTCTTT. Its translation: CASSPTNNAGRNTEAFF.

CDR3 in amino acids: CASSPQTSGFSYNEQFF. CDR3 DNA: TGTGCCAGCTCACCACAAACCAGCGGATTCTCCTACAATGAGCAGTTCTTC. The rearrangement uses TRBV18 and TRBJ2-1, with D perhaps TRBD2 (5 bases). The germline gives CDR1 KGHSH, CDR2 LQKENI. This CDR3 has 17 residues. The V end lost 1 base, the J end lost 0 bases, and 13 bases lay between the germline ends.

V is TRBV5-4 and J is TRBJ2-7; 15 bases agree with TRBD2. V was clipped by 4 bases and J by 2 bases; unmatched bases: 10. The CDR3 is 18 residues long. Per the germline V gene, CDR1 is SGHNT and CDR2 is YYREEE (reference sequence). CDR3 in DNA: TGTGCCAGCAGCCGGACTAGCGGGGGGGCCAGGGGTCCCTACGAGCAGTACTTC. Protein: CASSRTSGGARGPYEQYF.